The entry that follows covers one T cell receptor beta chain sequence. Its cognate antigen has yet to be identified. No quality values exist for individual bases; no much larger clone is one base distant. Resection was performed on patients in Japan or China between about 2013 and 2018. Two lung cancer pathologists independently confirmed the histologic diagnosis of each case on H&E slides. To enrich premalignant or tumor cells for nucleic acid extraction, macro-dissection was performed after pathologic assessment. FFPE tissue was used for DNA isolation with the AllPrep DNA/RNA FFPE Kit. TCR beta CDR3 regions were sequenced from DNA using the immunoSEQ hsTCRbeta Kit. The published analysis was carried out like this. The ImmunoSEQ Analyzer was used to analyse the TCR sequencing data. T cell clonality was defined as 1 minus Pielou's evenness, calculated on productive rearrangements. To measure T cell diversity, the inverse Simpson index was applied to productive templates. T cell density was expressed as TCR beta template counts normalized to usable DNA, with usable DNA estimated by amplifying and sequencing housekeeping genes. TCR metrics were compared across histologic stages using two-sided Kruskal-Wallis tests. In TCRdb, the immuneACCESS table is reduced to in-frame sequences with V and J assigned. These tables do not hold every clone; where another copy was compared, an unresolved V gene accounts for under half, and the others remain unexplained. That table supplies the V and J calls and clone size; D and trimming were determined from the DNA. Present in this sample are about 2,500 clones, around four fifths of which were seen just once. Around 5% of the sample is in the top ten clones.

CDR3 length: 15 amino acids, cysteine to phenylalanine. Only CDR3 DNA is held: 45 bases, read in frame from base 1. The germline V and J ends show losses of 6 bases and 2 bases respectively, and no gene match explains 7 bases of the junction. According to the germline V gene (reference sequence), CDR1 reads SGHAT and CDR2 reads FQDESV. The sample belongs to a study of immune evolution from preneoplasia to lung adenocarcinoma (dated by TCRdb to the early 2020s). Context from the whole study: HLA loss of heterozygosity was seen in about 7.6%, 15% and 36% of AIS, MIA and ADC lesions, and in no AAH lesions. The overall cohort was made up of fewer than 70 patients with pulmonary nodules who had surgical resection. The immune data were integrated with whole exome sequencing and methylation data obtained from the same cohort of nodules. The sample size depended on which specimens were available, not on a prior power calculation. Resected precursor lesions (AAH, AIS, MIA) and invasive adenocarcinomas were compared with paired morphologically normal lung tissue. POLYSOLVER was used to infer Class I HLA alleles from exome data, and LOHHLA was used to detect allele-specific HLA loss. The study used immune gene expression, TCR sequencing and multiplex immunofluorescence to profile the immune contexture of lung adenocarcinoma precursors and invasive adenocarcinoma. According to the study, 100 to 120 samples went through TCR sequencing. A total of fewer than 60 patients contributed TCR sequencing data. Study-wide findings and limitations: Clonality was highest in normal lung, while later-stage lesions appeared to have lower clonality but higher T cell density and diversity. The findings rested on association rather than direct causation, and larger cohorts with long-term follow-up and longitudinal biopsies were considered necessary. Because all patients came from Japan and China, whether the findings apply to Western populations was uncertain. Normal lung had the highest top T cell clone frequencies, and these frequencies appeared to fall progressively from AAH through AIS, MIA and invasive adenocarcinoma. Compared with EGFR-mutant or double wild-type lesions, KRAS-mutant nodules had the highest T cell clonality.

This sequence uses TRBV11-1 and TRBJ2-3; 8 bases in the middle match TRBD2. The source of this sequence is a person aged 55-80 years with invasive lung adenocarcinoma. The sequenced material came from FFPE invasive lung adenocarcinoma tissue. The cell subset or site tag for this specimen amounts to: frankly invasive lung adenocarcinoma (ADC). DNA sequence: TGTGCCAGCAGTCCCCTCGGGGGGGTCACAGATACGCAGTATTTT. The resulting protein is CASSPLGGVTDTQYF.